The 8 T cell receptor beta chains below come from one sample, sequenced in a study of T cells after yellow fever vaccination. TCRdb analysed the 5' RACE reads with MiXCR anew, one entry per CDR3 protein. The table records approximately 510,000 distinct CDR3 sequences, less than 25% of them present only once. The sample was PBMCs, taken about 20 days after the first yellow fever vaccination. The receptors stem from a man aged 18 to 30 who received the YFV17D yellow fever vaccine.

The chain recombines TRBV5-1 with TRBJ2-2, with TRBD1 identical over 7 bases. From germline, CDR1 is SGHRS and CDR2 YFSETQ. Trimming took 5 bases from V and 3 from J; bases not matched to a gene: 7. The CDR3 consists of 15 residues. The CDR3 loop is CASSRQGLDTGELFF. Here the CDR3 DNA reads TGCGCCAGCAGTCGACAGGGTCTGGACACCGGGGAGCTGTTTTTT.

The CDR3 DNA reads as TGCGCCAGCAGCCCTACCCCGGGGGGCGGAGATACGCAGTATTTT. This sequence encodes CASSPTPGGGDTQYF. The rearrangement uses TRBV5-1 and TRBJ2-3; possible D gene TRBD2, 7 bases. This CDR3 contains 15 residues. Between the trimmed V and J ends, which lost 4 bases and 5 bases, there was a span of 17 bases. In germline, CDR1 is SGHRS, CDR2 YFSETQ.

This clonotype was observed many times. This chain connects TRBV20-1 to TRBJ1-5; 7 nucleotides line up with TRBD1. The CDR3 sequence is 14 residues long. J was trimmed by 5 bases and V by 4 bases; bases with no gene match: 8. Germline V gives CDR1 DFQATT, CDR2 SNEGSKA (reference sequence). The CDR3 DNA sequence: TGCAGTGCTACTACAGGGGAGAATCATCAGCCCCAGCATTTT. The encoded protein is CSATTGENHQPQHF.

This chain links TRBV4-3 with TRBJ2-7; maybe TRBD1 (5 bases). The germline V gene has CDR1 LGHNA and CDR2 YSLEER. CDR3 length: 13 amino acids. Deletions cut 1 base from V and 6 bases from J, with 10 bases between. DNA of the CDR3: TGCGCCAGCAGCCAAGGACAGTATTCCGAGCAGTACTTC. Its translation: CASSQGQYSEQYF.

This clonotype was counted many times. V is TRBV12-3 or TRBV12-4 and J is TRBJ2-5; D not resolved. This CDR3 is built from 12 residues. Trimming pared 4 bases from V and 5 bases from J, leaving 8 bases between. Written as DNA, the CDR3 is TGTGCCAGCAGTTCCCCTATGGAGACCCAGTACTTC. This sequence encodes CASSSPMETQYF.

A few counts support this clonotype. This chain connects TRBV5-4 to TRBJ2-3; D is ambiguous. From germline, CDR1 is SGHNT and CDR2 YYREEE (reference sequence). The CDR3 has 15 amino acids. V was clipped by 3 bases and J by 2 bases, with 13 bases between them. CDR3 bases: TGTGCCAGCAGCTCACCGGGCTTCCTCACAGATACGCAGTATTTT. Translating it yields CASSSPGFLTDTQYF.

The chain couples TRBV28 to TRBJ1-6, with D perhaps TRBD1 (5 bases). The CDR3 totals 15 residues. Trimming stripped 5 bases from V and 7 bases from J, with 15 bases between. Germline V lookup: CDR1 MDHEN, CDR2 SYDVKM. The CDR3: CASSAQGLVNSPLHF. The CDR3 bases are TGTGCCAGCAGTGCCCAGGGACTAGTCAATTCACCCCTCCACTTT.

This clonotype showed up just a few times. This chain uses TRBV7-2 with TRBJ2-7, with 8 bases matching TRBD2. The J segment lost 0 bases and the V segment lost 2 bases, leaving 6 bases of the junction unmatched. Germline values: CDR1 SGHTA, CDR2 FQGNSA. The CDR3 contains 16 residues. CDR3 in DNA: TGTGCCAGCAGCTTATTGGCGGGGGGACTCTCCTACGAGCAGTACTTC. It specifies CASSLLAGGLSYEQYF.